The source of this TCR beta chain is a study of shared clonotypes between healthy human individuals. Repertoires were generated with immunoSEQ multiplex PCR, while TCRdb's copy carries only in-frame clones and drops some. This sample has around 2.5 million clones, with roughly 93% found just once. Turning to this clone: A junction end diverges from the germline sequence, so it may reflect a read error.

Germline CDR1 reads MNHEY; CDR2 reads SVGAGI. The CDR3 is 16 amino acids. The J gene is TRBJ1-4, the V gene TRBV6-5, with D unclear. Sequencing input: naive CD4+ T cells from PBMCs. Regarding subset: CD45RA+ positively selected. The receptor was isolated from a man between 18 and 29 years old in good health. Some clones in this sample may be carry-over from other donors' samples. CDR3: CASNYIWGGTNEKLFF. The CDR3 coding sequence is TGTGCCAGCAATTACATCTGGGGAGGAACTAATGAAAAACTGTTTTTT.